This T cell receptor (beta chain) is from a study of blood T cell repertoires in COVID-19. Background on the study: Cohort 3 recovered donors had two negative PCRs, clearance, or symptom resolution.

Clones were sequenced by immunoSEQ multiplex PCR, and TCRdb holds only the in-frame ones, with some missing. The data contain 330,000 or so clones, more than 75% of them seen just once; the ten biggest clones take up roughly 2%. The TCR originated in a middle-aged man in a cohort exposed to, infected with or recovered from COVID-19 (not recorded which). Sample: PBMCs or T cells enriched from blood (not recorded which).

The CDR3 DNA is TGTGCCAGCAGCCAAGATGGGGCCAGCTATGGCTACACCTTC. The encoded protein is CASSQDGASYGYTF. The chain couples TRBV3-1 (or the pseudogene TRBV3-2) to TRBJ1-2, with a tentative D call TRBD1 (5 bases). This CDR3 is 14 amino acids long. Germline V gene sequence: CDR1 LGHDT, CDR2 YNNKEL (reference sequence). V dropped 0 bases and J dropped 4 bases, with 9 bases sitting between them.